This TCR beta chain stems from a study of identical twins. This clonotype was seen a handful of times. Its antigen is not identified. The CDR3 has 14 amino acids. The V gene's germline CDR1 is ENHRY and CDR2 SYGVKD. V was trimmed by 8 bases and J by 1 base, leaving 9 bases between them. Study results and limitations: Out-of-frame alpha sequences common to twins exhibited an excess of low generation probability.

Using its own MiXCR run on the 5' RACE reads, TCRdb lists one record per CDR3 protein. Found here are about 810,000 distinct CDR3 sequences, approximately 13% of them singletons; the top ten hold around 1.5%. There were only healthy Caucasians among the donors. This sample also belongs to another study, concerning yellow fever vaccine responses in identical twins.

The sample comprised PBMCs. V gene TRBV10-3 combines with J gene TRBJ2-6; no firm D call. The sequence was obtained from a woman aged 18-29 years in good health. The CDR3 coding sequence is TGTGCCATCGAGGCGGAGTCTGGGGCCAACGTCCTGACTTTC. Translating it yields CAIEAESGANVLTF.